This T cell receptor (beta chain) originates from a study of cytomegalovirus exposure and HLA in healthy donors. The wider study: As an earlier analysis found, 150 million to 200 million T cells yielded 95 million to 130 million unique TCR beta sequences. Study-wide points: Confirmation was obtained in vitro that three CMV-associated chains are specific for CMV antigens. Generally TCR sequences proved uncommon, though certain public TCRs appeared in numerous donors.

Germline CDR1 reads SEHNR; CDR2 reads FQNEAQ (reference sequence). With 5 bases removed from V and 1 base from J, the gap between germline ends came to 12 bases. The CDR3 totals 14 residues. To note about this clone: Its antigen is currently unknown.

The primer mix had 60 Vbeta and 13 Jbeta primers. Assay: immunoSEQ multiplex PCR; the TCRdb copy retains only in-frame clones and omits some. The sample lists about 160,000 clones; 65% to 90% were seen once. The receptor comes from a woman aged 18-35 years in good health and CMV-seronegative. Sequencing used PBMCs. This rearrangement joins TRBV7-9 to TRBJ2-7, with D hard to call. CDR3 loop: CASSPRESSYEQYF. CDR3 sequence (DNA): TGTGCCAGCAGCCCCCGCGAGAGTTCCTACGAGCAGTACTTC.